The 16 T cell receptor beta chains below come from one sample, sequenced in a study of T cell responses to AZD1222 COVID-19 vaccine. Only in-frame clones appear in the TCRdb table, and some are missing; sequencing was by immunoSEQ multiplex PCR. This table holds roughly 130,000 clones, around 93% found once. The sequencing here drew on peripheral blood, taken on day 0 of AZD1222 vaccination. All receptors derive from an adult in good health.

In its sample, this clone was seen once. The V and J genes are TRBV27 and TRBJ2-1, with 11 bases aligning to TRBD2. CDR1 and CDR2 from the germline V gene are MNHEY and SMNVEV (reference sequence). With V trimmed by 2 bases and J by 4 bases, 1 base remained unmatched. The CDR3 covers 15 residues. CDR3 in amino acids: CASSLGTSGYNEQFF. The CDR3 bases are TGTGCCAGCAGTTTAGGGACTAGCGGATACAATGAGCAGTTCTTC.

The V gene is TRBV5-1, the J gene TRBJ1-1, with TRBD1 as a possible D gene (6 bases). The V gene lost 2 bases and the J gene lost 4 bases, with 18 bases spanning the gap. Germline CDR1 SGHRS, CDR2 YFSETQ. This CDR3 region has 16 residues. CDR3 DNA: TGCGCCAGCAGCTTACGGGGGACAACATTTGGCACTGAAGCTTTCTTT. Translation: CASSLRGTTFGTEAFF.

The rearrangement joins TRBV2 to TRBJ1-2; tentatively, D is TRBD1 (5 bases). The germline V gene encodes CDR1 SNHLY and CDR2 FYNNEI. There are 14 residues in the CDR3. Trimming cost V 2 bases and J 7 bases, with 14 bases left between them. CDR3 nucleotides: TGTGCCAGCAGTGAAATCGGTCAGGGCTCTGGCTACACCTTC. Residues: CASSEIGQGSGYTF.

This clone is a singleton in its sample. The chain recombines TRBV11-2 with TRBJ1-1, with 7 bases aligning to TRBD1. This CDR3 spans 13 amino acids. Trimming took 6 bases from V and 12 from J; bases not matched to a gene: 13. The germline V gene has CDR1 SGHAT and CDR2 FQNNGV. The CDR3 nucleotides read TGTGCCAGCAGATCTACAGGGGATAGGGCAACTTTCTTT. Its protein is CASRSTGDRATFF.

V is TRBV9 and J is TRBJ2-3, with TRBD2 identical over 8 bases. V lost 0 bases and J lost 3; bases outside the gene matches: 6. Germline V gene data show CDR1 as SGDLS and CDR2 as YYNGEE. This CDR3 is 16 amino acids long. In DNA, the CDR3 is TGTGCCAGCAGCGTAGTCACTGCGGGGGGAACAGATACGCAGTATTTT. Amino acids: CASSVVTAGGTDTQYF.

For the CDR3, the DNA is TGTGCCAGTAGTCCCCGGGGTCTGAGGGGCACAGATACGCAGTATTTT. Its translation is CASSPRGLRGTDTQYF. V and J are TRBV19 and TRBJ2-3; TRBD2 is a possible D gene (5 bases). This CDR3 has 16 residues. V lost 5 bases to trimming and J lost 1 base, with 16 bases between them. Germline V gene sequence: CDR1 LNHDA, CDR2 SQIVND (reference sequence). Looking up the rest from reference TRBV19 and TRBJ2-3 gives the full variable domain: DGGITQSPKYLFRKEGQNVTLSCEQNLNHDAMYWYRQDPGQGLRLIYYSQIVNDFQKGDIAEGYSVSREKKESFPLTVTSAQKNPTAFYLCASSPRGLRGTDTQYFGPGTRLTVL.

This chain joins TRBV9 and TRBJ2-7, with D perhaps TRBD2 (7 bases). Germline V lookup: CDR1 SGDLS, CDR2 YYNGEE. This CDR3 is 15 amino acids long. V lost 4 bases to trimming and J lost 3 bases, with 17 bases between them. The CDR3 DNA reads TGTGCCAGCAGCCCCCAGATGGGGGGGCTCTACGAGCAGTACTTC. It codes for CASSPQMGGLYEQYF.

The V gene is TRBV19, the J gene TRBJ2-7; no reliable D call. The CDR3 runs to 13 residues. Trimming shortened V by 5 bases and J by 5 bases, and 13 bases separated the two germline ends. CDR1 and CDR2 (germline): LNHDA, SQIVND (reference sequence). The CDR3: CASSSGRFNEQYF. The CDR3 DNA reads as TGTGCCAGTAGTTCAGGACGTTTCAACGAGCAGTACTTC.

The chain is built from TRBV7-6 and TRBJ2-5; the D is unclear. Trimming stripped 5 bases from V and 2 bases from J, with 27 bases between. CDR3 length equals 19 residues. From germline, CDR1 is SGHVS and CDR2 FNYEAQ. The CDR3 DNA follows: TGTGCCAGCAGCCACGCCAAACCTGTTACAGCTAGTAGACAAGAGACCCAGTACTTC. Protein sequence: CASSHAKPVTASRQETQYF.

The rearrangement joins TRBV5-6 to TRBJ2-2; D ambiguous. Germline-derived CDR1 and CDR2 are SGHDT and YYEEEE. The CDR3 loop spans 12 amino acids. The V end lost 0 bases, the J end lost 6 bases, and 3 bases lay between the germline ends. The CDR3 loop reads CASSLGAGELFF. CDR3 bases: TGTGCCAGCAGCTTGGGGGCCGGGGAGCTGTTTTTT.

V gene TRBV5-1 combines with J gene TRBJ1-1; D is possibly TRBD1 (5 bases). Between the trimmed V and J ends, which lost 0 bases and 6 bases, there was a span of 9 bases. There are 13 residues in the CDR3. CDR1 is SGHRS and CDR2 is YFSETQ in the germline V gene. CDR3 sequence: CASSLAGLSEAFF. CDR3 DNA: TGCGCCAGCAGCTTGGCGGGACTGTCTGAAGCTTTCTTT.

The CDR3 reads CASSQGRYQGSAFF. The CDR3 DNA reads TGTGCCAGCAGCCAAGGGAGATACCAGGGGTCCGCTTTCTTT. This sequence joins TRBV14 and TRBJ1-1; a possible D gene is TRBD1 (6 bases). This CDR3 has 14 amino acids. The V gene's germline CDR1 is SGHDN and CDR2 FVKESK. The germline V and J ends were trimmed by 1 base and 11 bases, with 17 bases remaining between them.

The chain uses TRBV5-6 and TRBJ2-7; 11 nucleotides agree with TRBD2. The V and J ends lost 0 bases and 2 bases, in that order; junction bases with no gene match: 10. This CDR3 has 18 residues. The germline V gene has CDR1 SGHDT and CDR2 YYEEEE. The CDR3 DNA follows: TGTGCCAGCAGCTTGGGGCTCCTAGCGGGAGGCGGGACCTACGAGCAGTACTTC. Translation gives CASSLGLLAGGGTYEQYF.

This clone was seen once. The chain employs TRBV23-1 and TRBJ2-1, with D perhaps matching TRBD2 (6 bases). TRBV23-1 is an ORF; its function is uncertain. V was pared by 10 bases and J by 0 bases, with 13 bases between. The CDR3 length is 14 residues. The CDR3 reads CAIPREISYNEQFF. The CDR3 DNA reads TGCGCCATCCCCCGGGAGATCTCCTACAATGAGCAGTTCTTC.

The J gene is TRBJ2-5, the V gene TRBV6-2 or TRBV6-3; D possibly corresponds to TRBD2 (6 bases). Germline V gene data show CDR1 as MNHEY and CDR2 as SVGEGT. Trimming removed 5 bases at V and 6 bases at J, with 16 bases between. This CDR3 contains 14 residues. The CDR3 here is CASSHAGLMKTQYF. Written as DNA, the CDR3 is TGTGCCAGCAGTCACGCGGGGCTCATGAAGACCCAGTACTTC.

The chain has TRBV14 and TRBJ2-5; possible D gene TRBD2, 5 bases. CDR1 and CDR2 (germline): SGHDN, FVKESK. The CDR3 contains 14 residues. V lost 5 bases, J lost 9 bases, and 19 bases lay in between. CDR3 sequence reads: CASSLDGLVGAQYF. The CDR3, as DNA: TGTGCCAGCAGCTTGGACGGACTGGTTGGTGCCCAGTACTTC.